This TCR beta chain was observed in a study of blood T cell repertoires in COVID-19. Across the study: Acute and convalescent COVID-19 samples came from the United States, Italy and Spain. Sources were T cells, B-cell-depleted T cells, or PBMCs; the material itself was cDNA or gDNA.

Trimming took 5 bases from V and 5 from J, leaving 9 bases between them. CDR1 and CDR2 from the germline V gene are PRHDT and FYEKMQ (reference sequence). The CDR3 sequence is 12 residues long. Authors' processing steps: Researchers report that nucleated cell counts were estimated from reference gene primer amplification. Repertoires were generated with immunoSEQ multiplex PCR, while TCRdb's copy carries only in-frame clones and drops some. V, J and clone size were drawn from that table, and D and trimming were deduced from the DNA. The table has 140,000 to 150,000 clones, approximately 89% seen once.

The source material was peripheral blood. The chain recombines TRBV13 with TRBJ1-1; D is ambiguous. This receptor was obtained from a human donor in a cohort sampled during active COVID-19. The CDR3 reads CASSPGRTEAFF. CDR3 DNA: TGTGCCAGCAGCCCTGGGAGGACTGAAGCTTTCTTT.